The source of this T cell receptor beta chain is a study of radiotherapy plus CTLA-4 blockade in lung cancer. V was pared by 6 bases and J by 2 bases, with 18 bases between. The germline V gene has CDR1 KGHSH and CDR2 LQKENI. CDR3 length: 16 residues. People whose metastatic non-small-cell lung cancer was chemo-refractory got focal radiation along with CTLA-4 blockade by ipilimumab. Whole-study results and caveats: Following radiotherapy plus ipilimumab, tumor-derived TCR clones expanded in the blood.

Turning to this clone: Its antigen is currently unknown.

The assay was immunoSEQ multiplex PCR, and TCRdb's table has in-frame clones only and misses some. The table lists about 120,000 clones, around 75% of them singletons, with over 4% in the top ten. The specimen was peripheral blood, collected from a patient treated with radiotherapy plus ipilimumab. The receptor's source is a human donor with non-small cell lung cancer who had a partial response to radiotherapy plus ipilimumab. The chain couples TRBV18 to TRBJ2-3, with D possibly being TRBD1 (6 bases). CDR3 amino acids: CASSQTDRTDTDTQYF. CDR3 DNA sequence: TGTGCCAGCTCGCAAACCGACAGGACAGACACAGATACGCAGTATTTT.